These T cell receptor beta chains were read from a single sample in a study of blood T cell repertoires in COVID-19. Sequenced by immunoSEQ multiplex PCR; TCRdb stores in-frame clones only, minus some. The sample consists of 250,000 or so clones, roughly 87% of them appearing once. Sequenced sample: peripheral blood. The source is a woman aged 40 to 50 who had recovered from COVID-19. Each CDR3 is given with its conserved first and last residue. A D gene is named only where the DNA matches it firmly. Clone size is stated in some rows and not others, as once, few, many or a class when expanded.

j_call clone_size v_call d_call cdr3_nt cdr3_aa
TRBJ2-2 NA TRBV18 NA TGTGCCAGCTCAGTATCCCGGAGTTCGGTCACCGGGGAGCTGTTTTTT CASSVSRSSVTGELFF
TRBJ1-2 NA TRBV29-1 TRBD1 TGCAGCGTTGATACAGGGGGGCGGAACTATGGCTACACCTTC CSVDTGGRNYGYTF
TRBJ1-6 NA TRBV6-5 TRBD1 TGTGCCAGCCGGGACAGGAAGGATTCACCCCTCCACTTT CASRDRKDSPLHF
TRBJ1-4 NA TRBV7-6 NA TGTGCCAGCAGCTTAGTAGTGGCGGCGGGGACTAATGAAAAACTGTTTTTT CASSLVVAAGTNEKLFF
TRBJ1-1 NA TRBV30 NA TGTGCCTGGAGACGCCTAGACACTGAAGCTTTCTTT CAWRRLDTEAFF
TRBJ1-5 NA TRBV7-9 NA TGTGCCAGCAGCCTGGAGGGGGGGTGGCCCCAGCATTTT CASSLEGGWPQHF
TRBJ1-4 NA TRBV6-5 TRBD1 TGTGCCACCGCCCCGGGACAGTTGATTCAAAAACTGTTTTTT CATAPGQLIQKLFF
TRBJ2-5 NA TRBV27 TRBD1 TGTGCCAGCATTTCGGGACAGGGGGCTGGAGAGACCCAGTACTTC CASISGQGAGETQYF
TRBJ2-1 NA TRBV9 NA TGTGCCAGCAGCGTATCCAGCGAAATGAAATACAATGAGCAGTTCTTC CASSVSSEMKYNEQFF
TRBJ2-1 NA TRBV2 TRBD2 TGTGCCAGCAGTCCGGGACTAGCGAAGTACAATGAGCAGTTCTTC CASSPGLAKYNEQFF
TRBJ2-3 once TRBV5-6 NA TGTGCCAGCAGCCCACTGAGGGTCACAGATACGCAGTATTTT CASSPLRVTDTQYF
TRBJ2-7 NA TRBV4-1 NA TGCGCCAGCAGCCTCACAGGTGGGCCCTACGAGCAGTACTTC CASSLTGGPYEQYF
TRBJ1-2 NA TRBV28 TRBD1 TGTGCCAGCAGTACGCCGGGACAGGGCCATGGCTACACCTTC CASSTPGQGHGYTF
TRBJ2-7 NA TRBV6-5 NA TGTGCCAGCAGCTACAGGGGGGGGTACGAGCAGTACTTC CASSYRGGYEQYF
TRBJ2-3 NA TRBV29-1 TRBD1 TGCAGCGTTGAAGAAGAAGGGGGCCCCCCTTCTCCGCAGTATTTT CSVEEEGGPPSPQYF
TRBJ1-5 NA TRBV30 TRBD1 TGTGCCTGGCAAACAGGGGGCGGGTATCAGCCCCAGCATTTT CAWQTGGGYQPQHF
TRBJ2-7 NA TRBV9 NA TGTGCCAGCAGCGTAGGGGGCTCTACCTACGAGCAGTACTTC CASSVGGSTYEQYF
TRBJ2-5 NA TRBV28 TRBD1 TGTGCCAGCAGTTCCAGGACAGGCGGAGAGACCCAGTACTTC CASSSRTGGETQYF
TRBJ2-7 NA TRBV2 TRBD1 TGTGCCAGCAGTGAATCCGGGACAGGCTACGAGCAGTACTTC CASSESGTGYEQYF
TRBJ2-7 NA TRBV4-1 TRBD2 TGCGCCAGCAGCTCTACTAGCGGGGGGGCGGAAGAGCAGTACTTC CASSSTSGGAEEQYF
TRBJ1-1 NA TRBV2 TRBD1 TGTGCCAGCAGATGGACAGGCCTAGAAGCTTTCTTT CASRWTGLEAFF
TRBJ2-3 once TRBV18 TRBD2 TGTGCCAGCTCACCTACTAGCGGTCGCACAGATACGCAGTATTTT CASSPTSGRTDTQYF
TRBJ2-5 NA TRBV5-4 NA TGTGCCAGCAGCTTTGGAGGGACCCAGTACTTC CASSFGGTQYF
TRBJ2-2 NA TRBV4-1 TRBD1 TGCGCCAGCAGCCGGGGGACAGGGGGGAACACCGGGGAGCTGTTTTTT CASSRGTGGNTGELFF
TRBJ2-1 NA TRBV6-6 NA TGTGCCAGCAGTTACTCGCGGGCGGGGGCCAATGAGCAGTTCTTC CASSYSRAGANEQFF
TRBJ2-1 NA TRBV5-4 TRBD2 TGTGCCAGCAGCCCGAGCGGGAGCTCCTACAATGAGCAGTTCTTC CASSPSGSSYNEQFF
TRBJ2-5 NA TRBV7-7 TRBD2 TGTGCCAGCAGCCCTGTAGGACTAGCGGGAATAGAGACCCAGTACTTC CASSPVGLAGIETQYF
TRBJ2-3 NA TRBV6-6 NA TGTGCCAGCAGTGATAGCCAGGGGCCAGGTACGCAGTATTTT CASSDSQGPGTQYF
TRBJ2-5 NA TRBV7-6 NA TGTGCCAGCAGCTTAATGGGGCAGGAAGAGACCCAGTACTTC CASSLMGQEETQYF
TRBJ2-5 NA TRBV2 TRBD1 TGTGCCAGCAGTCGACTGACAGGGGGCGGGGAGACCCAGTACTTC CASSRLTGGGETQYF
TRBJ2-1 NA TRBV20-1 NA TGCAGTGCTAGTCCCAAGACTCGGAGCTCCTACAATGAGCAGTTCTTC CSASPKTRSSYNEQFF
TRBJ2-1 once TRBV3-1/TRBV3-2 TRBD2 TGTGCCAGCAGCCCAACTAGCGGGGGGTATGCCTACAATGAGCAGTTCTTC CASSPTSGGYAYNEQFF
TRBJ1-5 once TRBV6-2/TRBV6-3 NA TGTGCCAGCAGTTACAATTTCGAGAATCAGCCCCAGCATTTT CASSYNFENQPQHF
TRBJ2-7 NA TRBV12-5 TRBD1 TGTACGACCGGGACAGGATACTACGAGCAGTACTTC CTTGTGYYEQYF
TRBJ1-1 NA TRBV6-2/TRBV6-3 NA TGTGCCAGCAGTAACCTCCTCGGGAACACTGAAGCTTTCTTT CASSNLLGNTEAFF
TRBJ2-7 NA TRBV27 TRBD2 TGTGCCAGCGCCCGGGGTAGCGGGAGACCTAACGAGCAGTACTTC CASARGSGRPNEQYF